The 23 T cell receptor beta chains presented below share a single source sample, sequenced in a study of cytomegalovirus exposure and HLA in healthy donors. Primers for the PCR totalled 60 Vbeta and 13 Jbeta. Repertoires were generated with immunoSEQ multiplex PCR, while TCRdb's copy carries only in-frame clones and drops some. The sample holds under 200,000 clones; 80% are singletons and the top ten take roughly 6.3%. Sample: PBMCs. These receptors were collected from a male donor in good health and CMV-seropositive.

The chain joins TRBV7-2 to TRBJ1-5; D not resolved. The length of the CDR3 is 12 residues. Germline values: CDR1 SGHTA, CDR2 FQGNSA. The germline V and J ends were trimmed by 3 bases and 10 bases, with 10 bases remaining between them. CDR3 sequence: CASSFAQRPQHF. In nucleotides, the CDR3 is TGTGCCAGCAGCTTCGCTCAGCGCCCCCAGCATTTT.

This sequence joins TRBV19 and TRBJ2-6; perhaps TRBD2 as D (5 bases). Trimming removed 10 bases at V and 0 bases at J, with 7 bases between. CDR3 length: 13 amino acids. Germline values: CDR1 LNHDA, CDR2 SQIVND (reference sequence). CDR3 sequence (DNA): TGTGCCATCGGGGACTCTGGGGCCAACGTCCTGACTTTC. Its protein product is CAIGDSGANVLTF.

The rearrangement uses TRBV27 and TRBJ2-3, with D tentatively TRBD1 (6 bases). Trimming pared 2 bases from V and 6 bases from J, leaving 15 bases between. Germline-derived CDR1 and CDR2 are MNHEY and SMNVEV (reference sequence). The CDR3 is 15 amino acids. The DNA for the CDR3 is TGTGCCAGCAGTTTAGCAGGGGTCTCGTGGGATACGCAGTATTTT. The encoded protein is CASSLAGVSWDTQYF.

The chain has TRBV28 and TRBJ2-7; D remains ambiguous. Trimming removed 10 bases at V and 5 bases at J, with 15 bases between. This CDR3 spans 12 amino acids. Germline V CDR1 and CDR2: MDHEN, SYDVKM. The CDR3 reads CATNRVTHEQYF. DNA of the CDR3: TGTGCCACCAACCGGGTTACCCACGAGCAGTACTTC.

About this clone: An end of the junction differs from the germline gene, which may be a read error. This chain connects TRBV9 to TRBJ2-7, with 7 bases fitting TRBD2. There are 14 residues in the CDR3. Germline-derived CDR1 and CDR2 are SGDLS and YYNGEE. In nucleotides, the CDR3 is TGTGCCAGCAGCCTCCTAGCGGAGTCCTACGGGCAGTACTTC. Its translation is CASSLLAESYGQYF.

The V gene is TRBV2, the J gene TRBJ1-6, with D possibly being TRBD1 (6 bases). V lost 6 bases and J lost 8, with 20 bases in between. The CDR3 loop spans 16 amino acids. The V gene's germline CDR1 is SNHLY and CDR2 FYNNEI. CDR3 sequence reads: CASRRGGAGVDSPLHF. The CDR3 bases are TGTGCCAGCAGGCGGGGGGGAGCAGGGGTGGATTCACCCCTCCACTTT.

This clone was detected once. The chain links TRBV5-1 to TRBJ2-7; tentatively, D is TRBD1 (6 bases). Germline V gene sequence: CDR1 SGHRS, CDR2 YFSETQ. The CDR3 is 12 residues long. Trimming took 0 bases from V and 5 from J, leaving 6 bases between them. The CDR3 sequence is CASSLDRDEQYF. The CDR3 nucleotides read TGCGCCAGCAGCTTGGACAGGGACGAGCAGTACTTC.

This chain's CDR3 is CASSYPAGAGDTQYF. The CDR3 DNA sequence: TGTGCCAGCAGTTATCCTGCGGGAGCGGGAGATACGCAGTATTTT. This rearrangement joins TRBV6-6 to TRBJ2-3; 7 nucleotides match TRBD2. Germline trimming cut 3 bases from V and 5 bases from J; bases unmatched to any gene: 8. The CDR3 length is 15 residues. The germline V gene encodes CDR1 MNHNY and CDR2 SVGAGI (reference sequence).

This clone turned up a few times. This chain links TRBV4-3 with TRBJ1-1; D perhaps matches TRBD1 (6 bases). Trimming removed 4 bases at V and 5 bases at J, with 14 bases between. Germline V gene lookup returns CDR1 LGHNA and CDR2 YSLEER. The CDR3 sequence is 14 residues long. CDR3 residues: CASSPSQGGTEAFF. The CDR3 DNA follows: TGCGCCAGCAGCCCATCACAGGGTGGGACTGAAGCTTTCTTT.

V is TRBV18 and J is TRBJ2-7; TRBD2 might be the D (6 bases). This CDR3 region has 12 residues. Between the trimmed V and J ends, which lost 6 bases and 13 bases, there was a span of 19 bases. Germline V gene sequence: CDR1 KGHSH, CDR2 LQKENI. The CDR3, as DNA: TGTGCCAGCTCGCGGGGCGACCGGGACTTCTACTTC. Amino acids: CASSRGDRDFYF.

This clone was observed a handful of times. The same CDR3 can be traced to other DNA sequences in this sample. The V and J genes are TRBV5-1 and TRBJ2-5, with TRBD1 matching 7 bases. Trimming cost V 2 bases and J 5 bases; bases outside gene matches: 3. Germline loops: CDR1 SGHRS, CDR2 YFSETQ. CDR3 length: 13 residues. CDR3 bases: TGCGCCAGCAGCTTAGGGGGCGCGGAGACCCAGTACTTC. Protein product: CASSLGGAETQYF.

The chain joins TRBV7-2 to TRBJ2-1; D is uncertain. Trimming removed 7 bases at V and 0 bases at J, with 10 bases between. Germline CDR1 SGHTA, CDR2 FQGNSA. The CDR3 runs to 14 residues. CDR3 protein: CASMNPNSYNEQFF. CDR3 DNA: TGTGCCAGCATGAACCCTAACTCCTACAATGAGCAGTTCTTC. Full variable domain (rest looked up from reference TRBV7-2 and TRBJ2-1): GAGVSQSPSNKVTEKGKDVELRCDPISGHTALYWYRQSLGQGLEFLIYFQGNSAPDKSGLPSDRFSAERTGGSVSTLTIQRTQQEDSAVYLCASMNPNSYNEQFFGPGTRLTVL.

The chain joins TRBV11-3 to TRBJ1-2; D is possibly TRBD1 (6 bases). Germline CDR1 SGHNT, CDR2 YENEEA. The CDR3 has 15 amino acids. Trimming took 5 bases from V and 6 from J, leaving 19 bases between them. CDR3 amino acids: CASSLALSAGDGYTF. Here the CDR3 DNA reads TGTGCCAGCAGCCTAGCCCTGTCGGCAGGGGATGGCTACACCTTC.

This CDR3 reads CASSSRDSNTGELFF. The CDR3 DNA reads as TGTGCCAGCAGTTCCCGGGACAGTAACACCGGGGAGCTGTTTTTT. The chain has TRBV28 and TRBJ2-2; 7 nucleotides line up with TRBD1. From germline, CDR1 is MDHEN and CDR2 SYDVKM. The CDR3 contains 15 residues. V shed 4 bases and J 2 bases; nucleotides not matched to a gene: 4.

The V call is TRBV30, the J call TRBJ2-1, with a possible D match to TRBD2 (5 bases). This CDR3 region has 14 residues. The germline V gene has CDR1 GTSNPN and CDR2 SVGIG (reference sequence). Trimming took 1 base from V and 3 from J, leaving 10 bases between them. CDR3 amino acids: CAWSERESYNEQFF. The CDR3 region has the DNA TGTGCCTGGAGTGAAAGGGAGAGCTACAATGAGCAGTTCTTC.

Points on this clone: One end of the junction varies from germline; a read error may be responsible. This specimen includes other DNA sequences encoding the same CDR3. CDR3 nucleotide sequence: TGTTCCAGCAGCTCGCGGACAGGGGGTTCCTACGAGCAGTACTTC. Protein: CSSSSRTGGSYEQYF. The rearrangement uses TRBV7-9 and TRBJ2-7, with TRBD1 matching 10 bases. Per the germline V gene, CDR1 is SEHNR and CDR2 is FQNEAQ (reference sequence). The length of the CDR3 is 15 residues. The full variable domain, rest sourced from reference TRBV7-9 and TRBJ2-7, is DTGVSQNPRHKITKRGQNVTFRCDPISEHNRLYWYRQTLGQGPEFLTYFQNEAQLEKSRLLSDRFSAERPKGSFSTLEIQRTEQGDSAMYLCSSSSRTGGSYEQYFGPGTRLTVT.

This clone has only one observation. The chain is built from TRBV2 and TRBJ2-5; 12 nucleotides align to TRBD2. Trimming removed 6 bases from V and 7 bases from J; junction bases left unmatched: 9. CDR1 SNHLY and CDR2 FYNNEI come from the germline V gene. The CDR3 contains 15 residues. The CDR3 region has the DNA TGTGCCAGCAGGGTGACTAGCGGGAGAGCGGGGACCCAGTACTTC. This encodes CASRVTSGRAGTQYF.

The J gene is TRBJ2-2, the V gene TRBV6-5; tentatively, D is TRBD2 (5 bases). This CDR3 comprises 16 residues. With 3 bases removed from V and 2 bases from J, the gap between germline ends came to 13 bases. The germline gives CDR1 MNHEY, CDR2 SVGAGI. The CDR3 reads CASSYLDFGNTGELFF. CDR3 DNA: TGTGCCAGCAGTTATTTGGACTTTGGCAACACCGGGGAGCTGTTTTTT.

The chain employs TRBV18 and TRBJ1-2; D is unresolved. V lost 6 bases, J lost 8 bases, and 25 bases lay in between. This CDR3 comprises 16 residues. CDR1 is KGHSH and CDR2 is LQKENI in the germline V gene. The CDR3 bases are TGTGCCAGCTCGGCAGAAACGGGTTCCTGGGTATCGGGCTACACCTTC. Its protein product is CASSAETGSWVSGYTF.

V gene TRBV11-3 combines with J gene TRBJ2-7; 11 nucleotides line up with TRBD2. V gave up 2 bases and J gave up 3 bases; unmatched junction bases: 3. Germline V gives CDR1 SGHNT, CDR2 YENEEA. The CDR3 covers 15 residues. CDR3 sequence: CASSLKGTSGYEQYF. CDR3 coding DNA: TGTGCCAGCAGCTTAAAAGGGACTAGCGGCTACGAGCAGTACTTC.

This sequence joins TRBV7-8 and TRBJ2-1; 11 positions agree with TRBD2. The junction had 4 bases not matched to a gene; V was cut back by 5 bases and J by 7 bases. The CDR3 has 14 residues. From germline, CDR1 is SGHVS and CDR2 FQNEAQ. CDR3 nucleotide sequence: TGTGCCAGCAGCAAGGGACTAGCGGCAAATGAGCAGTTCTTC. Protein: CASSKGLAANEQFF. The whole variable domain, filled in from reference TRBV7-8 and TRBJ2-1, reads GAGVSQSPRYKVAKRGQDVALRCDPISGHVSLFWYQQALGQGPEFLTYFQNEAQLDKSGLPSDRFFAERPEGSVSTLKIQRTQQEDSAVYLCASSKGLAANEQFFGPGTRLTVL.

The chain recombines TRBV7-9 with TRBJ1-5, with D uncertain. CDR1 is SEHNR and CDR2 is FQNEAQ in the germline V gene (reference sequence). The CDR3 has 14 amino acids. V shed 4 bases and J shed 6 bases, with 13 bases lying between them. The CDR3 protein is CASSSPGSGQPQHF. The CDR3 DNA sequence: TGTGCCAGCAGCTCCCCGGGGTCTGGTCAGCCCCAGCATTTT. Drawing the rest from reference TRBV7-9 and TRBJ1-5, the complete variable domain is DTGVSQNPRHKITKRGQNVTFRCDPISEHNRLYWYRQTLGQGPEFLTYFQNEAQLEKSRLLSDRFSAERPKGSFSTLEIQRTEQGDSAMYLCASSSPGSGQPQHFGDGTRLSIL.

This clone was seen more than once but under ten times. The chain is built from TRBV9 and TRBJ2-3, with 11 bases lining up with TRBD2. V was pared by 3 bases and J by 3 bases, with 6 bases of the junction left unmatched. CDR3 size: 16 residues. Germline CDR1 reads SGDLS; CDR2 reads YYNGEE. The chain's CDR3 is CASSEGTSGPTDTQYF. CDR3 DNA: TGTGCCAGCAGCGAGGGGACTAGCGGCCCAACAGATACGCAGTATTTT.